Shown below are 9 T cell receptor beta chains from a single sample sequenced in a study of T-cell memory formation after mild COVID-19 (dated by TCRdb to the early 2020s). The method behind the library was 5' RACE. The data were produced on an Illumina NovaSeq 6000. TCRdb reprocessing: public reads trimmed at Q25 with fastp, clones called with MiXCR, in-frame beta chains kept. Identical CDR3 proteins give one entry, which carries the most common genes and DNA. Present in this sample are some 97,000 distinct CDR3 sequences, over 8.5% of which were seen just once. 40% of the sample is in the top ten clones. Material for sequencing was PBMCs or a T cell subset sorted from them (not recorded which). These receptor sequences come from a man in his late teens or twenties who had mild COVID-19 (a few samples of this study predate the infection). The sample titles of this study are shuffled in the database, so cell type and time point are left out; the donor was told from shared clones.

This clonotype appeared a few times. The rearrangement joins TRBV4-1 to TRBJ2-1, with 13 bases lining up with TRBD2. The CDR3 runs 15 residues. The ends lost 2 bases at V and 8 bases at J; junction bases unmatched: 3. The germline CDR1 and CDR2 sequences are MGHRA and YSYEKL. As DNA, the CDR3 is TGCGCCAGCAGCCAACCCGGACTAGCGGGGGATGAGCAGTTCTTC. Translating gives CASSQPGLAGDEQFF.

CDR3 in amino acids: CASSTGSNQPQHF. The CDR3 DNA reads TGTGCCAGCAGCACAGGGAGCAATCAGCCCCAGCATTTT. The chain is built from TRBV25-1 and TRBJ1-5, with D possibly TRBD1 on 6 matching bases. Germline V CDR1 and CDR2: MGHDK, SYGVNS. This CDR3 has 13 residues. The V gene lost 6 bases and the J gene lost 1 base, with 7 bases spanning the gap.

This clonotype was counted a few times. The V call is TRBV7-9, the J call TRBJ2-3; D not certain. This CDR3 comprises 16 residues. CDR1 and CDR2 from the germline V gene are SEHNR and FQNEAQ (reference sequence). Trimming cost V 5 bases and J 4 bases, with 19 bases left between them. The CDR3 DNA sequence: TGTGCCAGCAGCCTCCGGGCTCGTCCCAATCCAGATACGCAGTATTTT. Translation gives CASSLRARPNPDTQYF. Together with reference TRBV7-9 and TRBJ2-3, the CDR3 gives the full variable domain: DTGVSQNPRHKITKRGQNVTFRCDPISEHNRLYWYRQTLGQGPEFLTYFQNEAQLEKSRLLSDRFSAERPKGSFSTLEIQRTEQGDSAMYLCASSLRARPNPDTQYFGPGTRLTVL.

The chain employs TRBV4-3 and TRBJ2-1; D tentatively fits TRBD1 or TRBD2 (6 bases each). CDR3 length: 13 amino acids. Germline V gives CDR1 LGHNA, CDR2 YSLEER. Trimming removed 4 bases from V and 10 bases from J, with 14 bases in between. CDR3 sequence reads: CASSPRGAREQFF. In DNA, the CDR3 is TGCGCCAGCAGCCCTAGGGGGGCCCGAGAGCAGTTCTTC.

Ten or more counts support this clonotype. V and J are TRBV11-2 and TRBJ2-3; a weak D match, TRBD1 (6 bases). V was shortened by 2 bases and J by 1 base, with 10 bases between the two germline ends. The CDR3 runs 15 residues. From germline, CDR1 is SGHAT and CDR2 FQNNGV. CDR3 coding DNA: TGTGCCAGCAGCTTATCCCGACAGGGCACAGATACGCAGTATTTT. It codes for CASSLSRQGTDTQYF.

There are a few counts of this clonotype. This rearrangement joins TRBV7-9 to TRBJ2-5, with D maybe TRBD2 (5 bases). The V gene lost 6 bases and the J gene lost 4 bases, with 18 bases spanning the gap. Germline-derived CDR1 and CDR2 are SEHNR and FQNEAQ (reference sequence). The CDR3 is made up of 15 amino acids. CDR3 DNA: TGTGCCAGCAGAGACCACGGGGAATCGGGAGAGACCCAGTACTTC. It yields the protein CASRDHGESGETQYF.

This clonotype has only a few counts. The rearrangement links TRBV9 to TRBJ1-2; maybe TRBD1 (5 bases). The CDR3 is 16 residues long. The germline V and J ends were trimmed by 4 bases and 3 bases, with 19 bases remaining between them. Germline lookup yields CDR1 SGDLS and CDR2 YYNGEE. The CDR3 sequence: CASSPTGDPGDYGYTF. The CDR3 nucleotides are TGTGCCAGCAGCCCAACCGGGGACCCTGGAGACTATGGCTACACCTTC.

This clonotype came up a few times. J is TRBJ2-7 and V is TRBV4-1; 8 bases fit TRBD1. From germline, CDR1 is MGHRA and CDR2 YSYEKL. This CDR3 is built from 16 residues. V shed 0 bases, J shed 2 bases, and the junction held 6 bases outside the gene matches. CDR3 sequence reads: CASSQDMAGGTYEQYF. CDR3 DNA sequence: TGCGCCAGCAGCCAAGATATGGCAGGGGGCACCTACGAGCAGTACTTC.

J is TRBJ2-3 and V is TRBV12-3 or TRBV12-4; unclear D gene. There are 11 residues in the CDR3. Trimming removed 4 bases from V and 8 bases from J, with 7 bases in between. The CDR3 DNA follows: TGTGCCAGCAGTTCCCTAGGTACGCAGTATTTT. Protein product: CASSSLGTQYF.